The sequence of this T cell receptor beta chain was determined in a study of response to subunit inactivated influenza vaccine. To note about this clonotype: Its target is unknown.

TCRdb reprocessed the RT-PCR reads via MiXCR and lists one record per CDR3 protein. The data contain approximately 500,000 distinct CDR3 sequences, 20% to 25% of them seen just once; the ten biggest clones take up around 2.8%. Study results and caveats: Authors suggested seasonal influenza vaccinations each recruit few new T cells.

The CDR3 totals 16 residues. Germline CDR1 and CDR2: LNHDA and SQIVND (reference sequence). V lost 0 bases, J lost 4 bases, and 12 bases lay in between. The data also belong to a second study, concerning T cells expressing NK-cell markers. That source adds: Researchers built TCR beta cDNA using 5'RACE template switching with UMIs. It was sorted CD3+CD56-NKG2C+, CD3+CD56+NKG2C- and CD3+CD56+NKG2C+ T cells that provided the TCR beta repertoires. Six or seven donors carried dominant NKG2C+ clonotypes that made up roughly 1.0-8% of their CD8+ T cells. Clarity on HCMV specificity was lacking for the expanded NKG2C+ T cell clones.

Sequences were derived from CD4+ T cells sorted from PBMCs, sampled roughly 12 days after vaccination. The chain has TRBV19 and TRBJ2-2, with no clear D. The origin of this receptor is a man between 45 and 60 years old who received an inactivated influenza vaccine. CDR3 nucleotides: TGTGCCAGTAGTATAGATCGTAGACCCAGCACCGGGGAGCTGTTTTTT. The encoded protein is CASSIDRRPSTGELFF.